This is a list of T cell receptor beta chains from one sample in a study of CD8 T cells in ankylosing spondylitis. Using its own MiXCR run on the 5' RACE reads, TCRdb lists one record per CDR3 protein. The sample yields tens of thousands of distinct CDR3 sequences, 3% to 3.5% seen once. Material: blood, either unsorted or a sorted T cell fraction (not recorded which). These receptors came from a male donor with ankylosing spondylitis or in good health (not recorded which). Each CDR3 is given with its conserved first and last residue. D genes are given only for firm matches. Rows may omit the clone size; those that give it use once, few, many or a size class.

>many|TRBV9|TRBJ2-5|TRBD2
TGTGCCAGCAGCGCTCGGGCTAGCGGGAGCGAGACCCAGTACTTC
CASSARASGSETQYF
>many|TRBV9|TRBJ2-6|NA
TGTGCCAGCAGCGTAGGGCACTCTGGGGCCAACGTCCTGACTTTC
CASSVGHSGANVLTF
>many|TRBV9|TRBJ2-1|NA
TGTGCCAGCAACAATAGGGGGGGCTTCGCGGAGCAGTTCTTC
CASNNRGGFAEQFF
>many|TRBV5-1|TRBJ2-1|TRBD2
TGCGCCAGCCCCCTACCGCCTAGCGGATTCGGTGGCTCCTACAATGAGCAGTTCTTC
CASPLPPSGFGGSYNEQFF
>NA|TRBV9|TRBJ1-2|NA
TGTGCCAGCAGCGTAGAACCCTCCTATGGCTACACCTTC
CASSVEPSYGYTF
>many|TRBV9|TRBJ1-1|NA
TGTGCCAGCAGCCGGACAGACGTAATGAACACTGAAGCTTTCTTT
CASSRTDVMNTEAFF
>many|TRBV9|TRBJ2-5|NA
TGTGCCAGCAGCGTAGCTACGGGTAGGGTCACCACCGGGAGAGAGACCCAGTACTTC
CASSVATGRVTTGRETQYF
>many|TRBV9|TRBJ2-3|TRBD2
TGTGCCAGCAGCGTAGTGGGTAGCGGGGGCGGAGATACGCAGTATTTT
CASSVVGSGGGDTQYF
>many|TRBV9|TRBJ2-1|NA
TGTGCCAGCAGCGTAGCCCGGGCAGGGCCGAATGAGCAGTTCTTC
CASSVARAGPNEQFF
>many|TRBV9|TRBJ2-1|TRBD2
TGTGCCAGCAGCGTAGTTGGTAGCGGGACCTACAATGAGCAGTTCTTC
CASSVVGSGTYNEQFF
>many|TRBV9|TRBJ2-1|NA
TGTGCCAGCAGCCCGGGCCGTTCCAATGAGCAGTTCTTC
CASSPGRSNEQFF
>many|TRBV9|TRBJ2-3|NA
TGTGCCAGCAGCGTAGCCGGCACAGATACGCAGTATTTT
CASSVAGTDTQYF
>many|TRBV9|TRBJ2-5|NA
TGTGCCAGCGCGCAGGGGCCACAAGAGACCCAGTACTTC
CASAQGPQETQYF
>many|TRBV9|TRBJ2-2|NA
TGTGCCAGCAGCCCCCGGCCGGGGGCTTACACCGGGGAGCTGTTTTTT
CASSPRPGAYTGELFF
>many|TRBV9|TRBJ2-2|TRBD1
TGTGCCAGCAGCGTATCGGGACAGGGAGACACCGGGGAGCTGTTTTTT
CASSVSGQGDTGELFF
>many|TRBV9|TRBJ1-2|TRBD1
TGTGCCAGCAGCGCCTTTCGACAGGGTAATTATGGCTACACCTTC
CASSAFRQGNYGYTF
>many|TRBV9|TRBJ2-3|TRBD2
TGTGCCAGCAGCCCCGGACTAGACACAGATACGCAGTATTTT
CASSPGLDTDTQYF
>many|TRBV9|TRBJ2-1|TRBD2
TGTGCCAGCAGCGCCCCGGGACTAGCGGGACTCAATGAGCAGTTCTTC
CASSAPGLAGLNEQFF
>many|TRBV9|TRBJ1-6|NA
TGTGCCAGCAGCGTTCTTGGCACAGATAATTCACCCCTCCACTTT
CASSVLGTDNSPLHF
>many|TRBV9|TRBJ2-2|TRBD1
TGTGCCAGCAGCGCTTGGGACAGCTCGGCCGGGGAGCTGTTTTTT
CASSAWDSSAGELFF
>many|TRBV9|TRBJ2-3|NA
TGTGCCAGCACCCTCGGAGACCACACAGATACGCAGTATTTT
CASTLGDHTDTQYF
>many|TRBV9|TRBJ1-2|NA
TGTGCCAGCAGCGTAGAGGGGTCGAGAGCCCCTAACTATGGCTACACCTTC
CASSVEGSRAPNYGYTF
>many|TRBV9|TRBJ2-1|TRBD2
TGTGCCAGCAGCGAGACTAGCGGGGGTTACAATGAGCAGTTCTTC
CASSETSGGYNEQFF
>many|TRBV9|TRBJ2-3|NA
TGTGCCAGCAGCGTAGAGCTAGATACGCAGTATTTT
CASSVELDTQYF
>many|TRBV9|TRBJ2-3|TRBD2
TGTGCCAGCAGCTCCGGGACTAGCGGGGGGGTCTCAGATACGCAGTATTTT
CASSSGTSGGVSDTQYF
>many|TRBV9|TRBJ1-1|NA
TGTGCCAGCAGCGTAGGCCCAGTAGTAAACACTGAAGCTTTCTTT
CASSVGPVVNTEAFF
>NA|TRBV9|TRBJ1-4|NA
TGTGCCAGCAGCGTTATGGAGACAACTAATGGAAAACTGTTTTTT
CASSVMETTNGKLFF
>many|TRBV9|TRBJ2-1|TRBD2
TGTGCCAGCAGCCCACTAGCGGACGGGACTCCCGGCAATGAGCAGTTCTTC
CASSPLADGTPGNEQFF
>many|TRBV9|TRBJ2-4|TRBD2
TGTGCCAGCAGCGCGGGACTAGCGGAATCCGAAAACATTCAGTACTTC
CASSAGLAESENIQYF
>many|TRBV9|TRBJ2-2|TRBD2
TGTGCCAGCAGCGTAGTCCCACTAGCGGGCAGGACCGGGGAGCTGTTTTTT
CASSVVPLAGRTGELFF
>NA|TRBV9|TRBJ2-5|TRBD1
TGTGCCAGCAGCGAGGGACAGGTTAAGATTGAGACCCAGTACTTC
CASSEGQVKIETQYF
>many|TRBV9|TRBJ2-5|TRBD2
TGTGCCAGCAGCGTACCCGGGGGGGGAACAGAGACCCAGTACTTC
CASSVPGGGTETQYF